This T cell receptor (beta chain) came from a study of T cell responses to AZD1222 COVID-19 vaccine. This clone has a single count. Only in-frame clones appear in the TCRdb table, and some are missing; sequencing was by immunoSEQ multiplex PCR. This table has fewer than 150,000 clones, 80% to 95% appearing once. The source material was peripheral blood, sampled 28 days after the second AZD1222 dose. This sequence originates from an adult who received the AZD1222 COVID-19 vaccine.

In DNA form, the CDR3 reads TGTGCCAGCAGCCAGAGGGGGGGCTATGGCTACACCTTC. Translated: CASSQRGGYGYTF. The chain carries TRBV3-1 (or the pseudogene TRBV3-2) and TRBJ1-2, with a weak D call TRBD1 (6 bases). This CDR3 contains 13 residues. Per the germline V gene, CDR1 is LGHDT and CDR2 is YNNKEL (reference sequence). Trimming shortened V by 3 bases and J by 4 bases, and 9 bases separated the two germline ends.